The clone carrying this T cell receptor beta chain was seen only a few times. This record comes from a study of sequential checkpoint blockade in melanoma. Noted treatment: randomized to nivolumab then ipilimumab (arm A) or the reverse (arm B). Patients had received no earlier DNA-damaging chemotherapy. Sorted cells were live CD3+CD8+, lacking CD19 and CD56, from PBMCs. Only in-frame clones appear in the TCRdb table, and some are missing; sequencing was by immunoSEQ multiplex PCR. The sample holds about 15,000 clones, around 70% seen once. This TCR was sampled from a human donor with melanoma. The material was CD8+ T cells sorted from blood (inferred from file names), obtained from a patient given nivolumab and ipilimumab in sequence.

The CDR3 loop reads CASSLRAGEAKNIQYF. The CDR3 DNA follows: TGTGCCAGCAGCTTACGAGCGGGAGAAGCCAAAAACATTCAGTACTTC. This rearrangement joins TRBV11-2 to TRBJ2-4; 8 bases line up with TRBD2. Germline V lookup: CDR1 SGHAT, CDR2 FQNNGV. The CDR3 extends over 16 amino acids. The V and J ends lost 2 bases and 0 bases, in that order; junction bases with no gene match: 3.